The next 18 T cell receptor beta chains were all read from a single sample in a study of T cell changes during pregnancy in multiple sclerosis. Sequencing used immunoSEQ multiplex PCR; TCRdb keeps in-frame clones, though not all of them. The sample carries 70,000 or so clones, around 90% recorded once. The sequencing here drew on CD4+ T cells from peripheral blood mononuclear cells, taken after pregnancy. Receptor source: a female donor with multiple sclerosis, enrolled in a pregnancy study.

The CDR3 loop is CAWSTSGRAHEQYF. CDR3 coding DNA: TGTGCCTGGAGTACTAGCGGGAGGGCCCACGAGCAGTACTTC. The V call is TRBV30, the J call TRBJ2-7; 13 nucleotides line up with TRBD2. Germline-derived CDR1 and CDR2 are GTSNPN and SVGIG (reference sequence). The CDR3 sequence is 14 residues long. The ends lost 2 bases at V and 5 bases at J; junction bases unmatched: 3.

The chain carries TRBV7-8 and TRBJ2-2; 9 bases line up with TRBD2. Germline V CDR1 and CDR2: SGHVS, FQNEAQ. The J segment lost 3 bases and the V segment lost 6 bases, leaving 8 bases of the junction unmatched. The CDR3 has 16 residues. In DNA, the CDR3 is TGTGCCAGCAGATTTGGGCTAGCGGGGTACACCGGGGAGCTGTTTTTT. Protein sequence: CASRFGLAGYTGELFF.

Here the CDR3 DNA reads TGTGCCAGCAGTTCCCCGTATTCTGGGGCCAACGTCCTGACTTTC. It yields the protein CASSSPYSGANVLTF. The V and J genes are TRBV27 and TRBJ2-6; no clear D. Trimming cost V 4 bases and J 1 base, with 8 bases left between them. Per germline, CDR1 MNHEY and CDR2 SMNVEV (reference sequence). The CDR3 consists of 15 residues.

The chain's CDR3 is CASSPGGTDTQYF. The CDR3 DNA is TGTGCCAGCAGCCCGGGAGGGACAGATACGCAGTATTTT. The V gene is TRBV7-9, the J gene TRBJ2-3, with TRBD2 matching 8 bases. The germline gives CDR1 SEHNR, CDR2 FQNEAQ (reference sequence). The V gene end was trimmed by 5 bases and the J gene end by 3 bases; junction bases not matched to a gene: 1. This CDR3 has 13 residues.

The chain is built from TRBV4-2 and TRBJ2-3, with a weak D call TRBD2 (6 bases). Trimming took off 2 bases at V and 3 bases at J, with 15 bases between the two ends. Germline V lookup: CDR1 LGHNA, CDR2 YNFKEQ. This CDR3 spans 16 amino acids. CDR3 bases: TGTGCCAGCAGCCAACTGACGGGAGAGGGAACAGATACGCAGTATTTT. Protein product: CASSQLTGEGTDTQYF.

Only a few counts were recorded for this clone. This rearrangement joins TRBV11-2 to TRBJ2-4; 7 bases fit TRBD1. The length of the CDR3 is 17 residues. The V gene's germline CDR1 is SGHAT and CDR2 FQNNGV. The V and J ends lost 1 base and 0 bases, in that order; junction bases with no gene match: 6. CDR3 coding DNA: TGTGCCAGCAGCTTAGGGACAGGAGCACTAGCCAAAAACATTCAGTACTTC. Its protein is CASSLGTGALAKNIQYF.

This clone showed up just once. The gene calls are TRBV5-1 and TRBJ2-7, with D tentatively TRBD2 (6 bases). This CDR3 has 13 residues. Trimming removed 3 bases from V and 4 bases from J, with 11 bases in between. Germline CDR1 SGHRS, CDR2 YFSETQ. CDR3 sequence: CASSSIGGYEQYF. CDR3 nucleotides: TGCGCCAGCAGCTCAATTGGGGGGTACGAGCAGTACTTC. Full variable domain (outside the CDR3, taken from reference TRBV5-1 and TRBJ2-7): KAGVTQTPRYLIKTRGQQVTLSCSPISGHRSVSWYQQTPGQGLQFLFEYFSETQRNKGNFPGRFSGRQFSNSRSEMNVSTLELGDSALYLCASSSIGGYEQYFGPGTRLTVT.

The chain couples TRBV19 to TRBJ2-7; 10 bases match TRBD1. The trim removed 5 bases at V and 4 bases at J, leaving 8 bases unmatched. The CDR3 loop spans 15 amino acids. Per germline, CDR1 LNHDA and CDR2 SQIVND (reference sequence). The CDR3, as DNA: TGTGCCAGTAGTGCACGCGGGACAGGGGTGTACGAGCAGTACTTC. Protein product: CASSARGTGVYEQYF.

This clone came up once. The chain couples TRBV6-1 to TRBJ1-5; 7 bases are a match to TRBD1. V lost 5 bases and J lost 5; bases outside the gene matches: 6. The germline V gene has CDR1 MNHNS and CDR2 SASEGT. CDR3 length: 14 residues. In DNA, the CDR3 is TGTGCCAGCAGTACGCGACAGGGCGATCAGCCCCAGCATTTT. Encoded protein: CASSTRQGDQPQHF.

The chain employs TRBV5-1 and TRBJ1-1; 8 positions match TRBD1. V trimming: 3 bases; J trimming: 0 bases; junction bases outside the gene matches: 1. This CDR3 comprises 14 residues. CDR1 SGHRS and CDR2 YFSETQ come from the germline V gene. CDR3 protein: CASSSTGVNTEAFF. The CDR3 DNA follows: TGCGCCAGCAGCTCGACAGGGGTGAACACTGAAGCTTTCTTT.

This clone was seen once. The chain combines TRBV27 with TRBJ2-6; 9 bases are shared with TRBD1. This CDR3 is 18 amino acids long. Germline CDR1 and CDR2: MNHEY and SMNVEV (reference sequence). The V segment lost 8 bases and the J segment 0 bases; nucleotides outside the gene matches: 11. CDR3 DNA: TGTGCCAGCGCATTGGGACAGGGATTGTCCTCTGGGGCCAACGTCCTGACTTTC. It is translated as CASALGQGLSSGANVLTF.

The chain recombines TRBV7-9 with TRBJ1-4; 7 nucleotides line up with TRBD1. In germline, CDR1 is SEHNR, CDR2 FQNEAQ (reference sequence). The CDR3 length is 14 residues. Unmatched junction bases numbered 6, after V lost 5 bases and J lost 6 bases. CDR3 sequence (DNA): TGTGCCAGCAGCCCCGGGACAGAATATGAAAAACTGTTTTTT. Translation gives CASSPGTEYEKLFF.

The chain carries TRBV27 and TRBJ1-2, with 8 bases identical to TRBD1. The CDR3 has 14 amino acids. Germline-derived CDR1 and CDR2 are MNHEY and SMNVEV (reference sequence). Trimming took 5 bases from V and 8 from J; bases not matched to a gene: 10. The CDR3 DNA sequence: TGTGCCAGCAGTCCATCAGGGGGCATGGGAGGCTACACCTTC. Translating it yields CASSPSGGMGGYTF.

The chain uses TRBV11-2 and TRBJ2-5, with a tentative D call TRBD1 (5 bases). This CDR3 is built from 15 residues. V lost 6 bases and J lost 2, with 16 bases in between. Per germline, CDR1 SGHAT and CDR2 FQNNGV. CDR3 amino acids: CASSQGAGSQETQYF. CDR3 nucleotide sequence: TGTGCCAGCAGTCAAGGGGCCGGGTCGCAAGAGACCCAGTACTTC.

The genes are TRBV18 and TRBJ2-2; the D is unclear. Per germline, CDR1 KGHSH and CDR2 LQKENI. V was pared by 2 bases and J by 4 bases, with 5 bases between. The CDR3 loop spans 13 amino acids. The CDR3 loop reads CASSPVFTGELFF. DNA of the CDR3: TGTGCCAGCTCACCAGTATTCACCGGGGAGCTGTTTTTT.

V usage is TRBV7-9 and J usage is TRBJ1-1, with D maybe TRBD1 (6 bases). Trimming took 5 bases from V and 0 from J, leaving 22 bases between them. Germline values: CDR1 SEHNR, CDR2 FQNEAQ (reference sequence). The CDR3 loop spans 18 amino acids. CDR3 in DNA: TGTGCCAGCAGCCCGAGACTAGCGGGGGCCGGGGTGAACACTGAAGCTTTCTTT. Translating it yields CASSPRLAGAGVNTEAFF.

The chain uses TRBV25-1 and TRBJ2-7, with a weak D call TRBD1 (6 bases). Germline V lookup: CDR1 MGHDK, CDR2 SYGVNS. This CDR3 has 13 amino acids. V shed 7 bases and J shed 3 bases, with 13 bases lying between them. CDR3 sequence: CASKGQGSYEQYF. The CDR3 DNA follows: TGTGCCAGCAAAGGGCAGGGGAGCTACGAGCAGTACTTC.

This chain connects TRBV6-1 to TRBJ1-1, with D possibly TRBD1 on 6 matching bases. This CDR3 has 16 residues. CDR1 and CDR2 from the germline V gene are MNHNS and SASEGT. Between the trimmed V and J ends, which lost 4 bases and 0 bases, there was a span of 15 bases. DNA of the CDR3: TGTGCCAGCAGTGTTTTGGACAGCCGTATGAACACTGAAGCTTTCTTT. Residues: CASSVLDSRMNTEAFF.